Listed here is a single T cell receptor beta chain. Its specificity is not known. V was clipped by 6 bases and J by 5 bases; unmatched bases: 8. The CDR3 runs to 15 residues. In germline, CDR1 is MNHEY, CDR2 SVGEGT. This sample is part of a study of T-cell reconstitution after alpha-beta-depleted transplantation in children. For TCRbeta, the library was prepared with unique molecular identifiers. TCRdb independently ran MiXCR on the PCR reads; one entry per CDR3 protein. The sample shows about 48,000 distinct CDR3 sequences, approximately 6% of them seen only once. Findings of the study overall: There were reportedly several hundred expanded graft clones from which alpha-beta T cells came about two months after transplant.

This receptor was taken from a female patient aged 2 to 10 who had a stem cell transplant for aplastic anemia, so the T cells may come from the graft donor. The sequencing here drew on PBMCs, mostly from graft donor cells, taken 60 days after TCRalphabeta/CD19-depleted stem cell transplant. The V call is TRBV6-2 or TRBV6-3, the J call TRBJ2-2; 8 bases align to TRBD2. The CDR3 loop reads CASSPGGPGTGELFF. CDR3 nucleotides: TGTGCCAGCAGCCCGGGAGGGCCCGGAACCGGGGAGCTGTTTTTT.